This TCR beta chain was recorded in a study of cytomegalovirus exposure and HLA in healthy donors. The study's findings and limits: About 87% or about 30% of the time was how often most TCR beta V segments were productive, according to an earlier analysis. The study listed approximately 160 cytomegalovirus-associated TCR beta chains. CMV serostatus was the only immune exposure information that was available. One variant, a missense change in DCLRE1C, was linked in a later analysis to TCR beta V- and J-gene trimming.

Germline lookup yields CDR1 LGHNA and CDR2 YNFKEQ. There are 17 residues in the CDR3. V lost 1 base and J lost 0, with 12 bases in between. The PCR made use of 60 Vbeta and 13 Jbeta primers. Sequencing used immunoSEQ multiplex PCR; TCRdb keeps in-frame clones, though not all of them. The sample comprises approximately 58,000 clones, roughly four fifths of which are singletons, and around 4.7% rests with the top ten. With respect to this clone: Its antigen is still unknown.

The source material was PBMCs. The chain is built from TRBV4-2 and TRBJ1-4, with D tentatively TRBD1 (5 bases). This TCR was recovered from a man under 40 in good health and CMV-seronegative. In DNA form, the CDR3 reads TGTGCCAGCAGCCAAGGAATAGGGGTATCAACTAATGAAAAACTGTTTTTT. Its protein is CASSQGIGVSTNEKLFF.